One and the same sample provided the 4 T cell receptor beta chains below, sequenced in a study of blood T cells in healthy people across ages (dated by TCRdb to between 2015 and 2017). Libraries were constructed by 5' RACE. The instrument was an Illumina HiSeq 2500. A second PCR of roughly 6 to 11 cycles was performed with a sample-barcoded 5' primer and a J-beta primer mix. TCRdb applied fastp at Q25 and MiXCR to the public reads, then kept only in-frame beta chains. Each record represents a unique CDR3 protein, reported with the most common genes and DNA among its rows. Counted in this sample were 550,000 to 750,000 distinct CDR3 sequences; around 21% of them appeared once. 3.6% of the sample lies in the top ten. The sample was blood. These receptors came from a man between 65 and 85 years old in good health.

This clonotype came up a few times. The chain couples TRBV9 to TRBJ2-5, with 9 bases aligning to TRBD1. The J call may be wrong; the DNA end is better matched by TRBJ2-7. The germline V gene encodes CDR1 SGDLS and CDR2 YYNGEE. The CDR3 totals 14 residues. Here the CDR3 reads CASSFRDRANEQYF. The CDR3 DNA reads as TGTGCCAGCAGCTTCCGGGACAGGGCTAACGAGCAGTACTTC.

This clonotype has just a few counts. The V call is TRBV7-2, the J call TRBJ2-3; D may be TRBD1 (5 bases). The germline V gene encodes CDR1 SGHTA and CDR2 FQGNSA. The ends were cut back, 3 bases at V and 1 base at J, with 8 bases in the middle. The CDR3 length is 14 residues. Here the CDR3 reads CASSFRQRTDTQYF. DNA for the CDR3: TGTGCCAGCAGCTTTCGACAGCGCACAGATACGCAGTATTTT.

The sample holds a few counts of this clonotype. This chain joins TRBV7-6 and TRBJ2-5, with no clear D. This CDR3 contains 13 residues. Trimming removed 3 bases from V and 3 bases from J, with 8 bases in between. Per the germline V gene, CDR1 is SGHVS and CDR2 is FNYEAQ. CDR3 region: CASSFDLEETQYF. CDR3 bases: TGTGCCAGCAGCTTTGACTTGGAAGAGACCCAGTACTTC.

The rearrangement links TRBV20-1 to TRBJ2-3; 7 nucleotides agree with TRBD2. The V gene end was trimmed by 3 bases and the J gene end by 6 bases; junction bases not matched to a gene: 15. The CDR3 spans 16 residues. Germline CDR1 DFQATT, CDR2 SNEGSKA (reference sequence). The DNA of the CDR3 is TGCAGTGCTAGGCAGGGAGGACTAGGAGTACGGGATACGCAGTATTTT. Its translation: CSARQGGLGVRDTQYF.